The 26 T cell receptor beta chains below all came from one sample that was sequenced in a study of blood T cell repertoires in COVID-19. The assay was immunoSEQ multiplex PCR, and TCRdb's table has in-frame clones only and misses some. The repertoire holds more than 90,000 clones, with 85% as singletons. The sequenced sample was peripheral blood. These TCRs come from a man older than 75 with acute or convalescent COVID-19.

There are a few counts of this clone. The rearrangement links TRBV15 to TRBJ2-7; 10 nucleotides align to TRBD1. The CDR3 has 18 amino acids. Trimming removed 0 bases from V and 4 bases from J; junction bases left unmatched: 12. The germline CDR1 and CDR2 sequences are LNHNV and YYDKDF (reference sequence). CDR3 residues: CATSREHLGTGVGYEQYF. The CDR3 bases are TGTGCCACCAGCAGAGAACACTTAGGGACAGGGGTAGGGTACGAGCAGTACTTC.

This chain uses TRBV19 with TRBJ1-3; no definite D call. CDR3 length: 15 residues. The germline CDR1 and CDR2 sequences are LNHDA and SQIVND (reference sequence). V was cut by 1 base and J by 3 bases, with 10 bases left in between. CDR3 coding DNA: TGTGCCAGTAGTATAGGTGGAGGAGTTGGAAACACCATATATTTT. The encoded protein is CASSIGGGVGNTIYF.

The J gene is TRBJ2-2, the V gene TRBV10-3; TRBD2 matches at 9 bases. The J segment lost 7 bases and the V segment lost 0 bases, leaving 6 bases of the junction unmatched. Germline V gene sequence: CDR1 ENHRY, CDR2 SYGVKD. The CDR3 loop spans 16 amino acids. The CDR3, as DNA: TGTGCCATCAGTGAGTCTAGCGGGAGTCAGGACGGGGAGCTGTTTTTT. It yields the protein CAISESSGSQDGELFF.

The chain uses TRBV7-3 and TRBJ1-1; D is unclear. The CDR3 is 14 amino acids. Germline CDR1 reads SGHTA; CDR2 reads FQGTGA. Trimming took off 2 bases at V and 3 bases at J, with 10 bases between the two ends. The CDR3 region is CASSLSEADTEAFF. The DNA of the CDR3 is TGTGCCAGCAGCTTATCCGAGGCCGACACTGAAGCTTTCTTT.

This rearrangement joins TRBV6-2 or TRBV6-3 to TRBJ1-1; TRBD1 matches at 10 bases. There are 16 residues in the CDR3. V was pared by 4 bases and J by 0 bases, with 5 bases of the junction left unmatched. Per the germline V gene, CDR1 is MNHEY and CDR2 is SVGEGT. This chain's CDR3 is CASSFAGTGVNTEAFF. The CDR3, as DNA: TGTGCCAGCAGTTTCGCCGGGACAGGGGTGAACACTGAAGCTTTCTTT.

The chain uses TRBV11-1 and TRBJ1-1; no reliable D call. This CDR3 is built from 15 residues. Germline assignment: CDR1 SGHAT and CDR2 FQDESV (reference sequence). V lost 7 bases to trimming and J lost 1 base, with 16 bases between them. The DNA of the CDR3 is TGTGCCAGCACCCCTTGGGCTGGCGCGAACACTGAAGCTTTCTTT. It codes for CASTPWAGANTEAFF.

DNA of the CDR3: TGCGCCAGCAGCCCCAACCTCGCGGACAGGGGGTACTTC. Translating gives CASSPNLADRGYF. The rearrangement uses TRBV5-1 and TRBJ2-7, with 9 bases fitting TRBD1. V shed 4 bases and J 12 bases; nucleotides not matched to a gene: 11. The germline V gene has CDR1 SGHRS and CDR2 YFSETQ. This CDR3 has 13 amino acids.

V is TRBV19 and J is TRBJ2-3; 12 positions match TRBD2. CDR1 is LNHDA and CDR2 is SQIVND in the germline V gene (reference sequence). The ends lost 3 bases at V and 6 bases at J; junction bases unmatched: 7. The CDR3 totals 16 residues. CDR3 sequence (DNA): TGTGCCAGTAGTATCTCGGCTAGCGGGAGGGCGGATACGCAGTATTTT. As protein: CASSISASGRADTQYF.

This clone has only one observation. The chain combines TRBV19 with TRBJ1-2; 12 bases map to TRBD1. The V gene end was trimmed by 6 bases and the J gene end by 2 bases; junction bases not matched to a gene: 10. CDR1 is LNHDA and CDR2 is SQIVND in the germline V gene (reference sequence). The CDR3 is made up of 17 amino acids. CDR3 sequence: CASRKGTGGAQNYGYTF. DNA for the CDR3: TGTGCCAGTAGAAAAGGGACAGGGGGCGCCCAGAACTATGGCTACACCTTC.

The V call is TRBV19, the J call TRBJ2-2; 9 positions agree with TRBD2. V dropped 2 bases and J dropped 4; count of bases not matched to a gene: 5. The CDR3 covers 16 residues. CDR1 is LNHDA and CDR2 is SQIVND in the germline V gene (reference sequence). The CDR3 sequence is CASSIWLAGITGELFF. CDR3 sequence (DNA): TGTGCCAGTAGTATATGGCTAGCGGGAATCACCGGGGAGCTGTTTTTT.

The V gene is TRBV7-2, the J gene TRBJ2-1, with 8 bases aligning to TRBD2. Trimming removed 1 base from V and 9 bases from J; junction bases left unmatched: 2. CDR1 is SGHTA and CDR2 is FQGNSA in the germline V gene. This CDR3 is 13 amino acids long. The CDR3 bases are TGTGCCAGCAGCTTAGGACTAGCGACTGAGCAGTTCTTC. It yields the protein CASSLGLATEQFF.

The V and J genes are TRBV28 and TRBJ2-3; 13 bases map to TRBD2. Germline-derived CDR1 and CDR2 are MDHEN and SYDVKM. This CDR3 has 17 residues. Germline trimming cut 6 bases from V and 4 bases from J; bases unmatched to any gene: 10. This chain's CDR3 is CASRYHGLAGEADTQYF. The DNA of the CDR3 is TGTGCCAGCAGATACCACGGACTAGCGGGAGAGGCAGATACGCAGTATTTT.

The chain uses TRBV3-1 (or the pseudogene TRBV3-2) and TRBJ2-5; a possible D gene is TRBD1 (6 bases). The CDR3 runs 15 residues. Germline CDR1 reads LGHDT; CDR2 reads YNNKEL (reference sequence). Deletions cut 1 base from V and 2 bases from J, with 11 bases between. CDR3 loop: CASSQGAGQQETQYF. CDR3 bases: TGTGCCAGCAGCCAAGGGGCTGGACAGCAAGAGACCCAGTACTTC.

This chain uses TRBV7-8 with TRBJ1-5; 8 positions match TRBD1. The CDR3 extends over 15 amino acids. Trimming took 6 bases from V and 1 from J; bases not matched to a gene: 5. Germline CDR1 SGHVS, CDR2 FQNEAQ. CDR3 protein: CASSQDRVSNQPQHF. In nucleotides, the CDR3 is TGTGCCAGCAGTCAGGACAGGGTGAGCAATCAGCCCCAGCATTTT.

The CDR3 sequence: CASSLETSGSREQYF. The CDR3 DNA is TGTGCCAGCAGCTTAGAGACTAGCGGGAGCCGCGAGCAGTACTTC. The gene calls are TRBV11-3 and TRBJ2-7; 12 nucleotides match TRBD2. Germline loops: CDR1 SGHNT, CDR2 YENEEA. This CDR3 region has 15 residues. Trimming removed 0 bases from V and 6 bases from J; junction bases left unmatched: 3. The whole variable domain, remainder taken from reference TRBV11-3 and TRBJ2-7, is EAGVVQSPRYKIIEKKQPVAFWCNPISGHNTLYWYLQNLGQGPELLIRYENEEAVDDSQLPKDRFSAERLKGVDSTLKIQPAELGDSAVYLCASSLETSGSREQYFGPGTRLTVT.

In its sample, this clone ranks as medium-sized (0.01 to 0.1%). The V call is TRBV6-5, the J call TRBJ2-7, with D possibly being TRBD2 (6 bases). Trimming removed 5 bases from V and 1 base from J, with 15 bases in between. The CDR3 consists of 15 residues. Germline CDR1 reads MNHEY; CDR2 reads SVGAGI. The CDR3: CASSPIAEGSYEQYF. CDR3 bases: TGTGCCAGCAGTCCTATAGCGGAGGGGTCCTACGAGCAGTACTTC.

A single count supports this clone. The gene calls are TRBV6-2 or TRBV6-3 and TRBJ1-5, with 10 positions matching TRBD1. Trimming took 2 bases from V and 2 from J; bases not matched to a gene: 12. CDR3 length: 19 residues. Germline V CDR1 and CDR2: MNHEY, SVGEGT. CDR3 amino acids: CASSYGGQGSLFGNQPQHF. CDR3 bases: TGTGCCAGCAGTTACGGGGGACAGGGGTCGTTATTCGGCAATCAGCCCCAGCATTTT.

The genes are TRBV7-2 and TRBJ2-3, with D possibly being TRBD2 (6 bases). CDR1 is SGHTA, CDR2 FQGNSA, per germline. This CDR3 spans 14 amino acids. V was cut by 2 bases and J by 4 bases, with 10 bases left in between. The CDR3, as DNA: TGTGCCAGCAGCTTATGGGCGGGGTCAGATACGCAGTATTTT. It specifies CASSLWAGSDTQYF.

The chain employs TRBV3-1 (or the pseudogene TRBV3-2) and TRBJ2-2, with 8 nucleotides matching TRBD1. This CDR3 spans 13 amino acids. The V segment lost 9 bases and the J segment 4 bases; nucleotides outside the gene matches: 4. CDR1 is LGHDT, CDR2 YNNKEL, per germline (reference sequence). The CDR3 bases are TGTGCCAGGGGACAGGACCTCACCGGGGAGCTGTTTTTT. This gives the protein CARGQDLTGELFF.

The genes are TRBV30 and TRBJ1-4; TRBD1 is a possible D gene (6 bases). This CDR3 comprises 14 residues. Trimming took 2 bases from V and 6 from J, leaving 13 bases between them. The germline V gene encodes CDR1 GTSNPN and CDR2 SVGIG (reference sequence). In DNA form, the CDR3 reads TGTGCCTGGAGTCTTACAGGGACCGATGAAAAACTGTTTTTT. Encoded protein: CAWSLTGTDEKLFF.

V is TRBV30 and J is TRBJ1-1; no clear D gene. V lost 5 bases and J 1 base, leaving 8 bases between the germline ends. Germline CDR1 is GTSNPN and CDR2 is SVGIG (reference sequence). This CDR3 has 12 amino acids. This CDR3 is CAWAVGNTEAFF. The CDR3 region has the DNA TGTGCCTGGGCGGTTGGGAACACTGAAGCTTTCTTT.

The chain carries TRBV5-8 and TRBJ1-3; TRBD1 might be the D (6 bases). Trimming took 2 bases from V and 6 from J, leaving 12 bases between them. Germline lookup yields CDR1 SGHTS and CDR2 YDEGEE. The CDR3 extends over 14 amino acids. The CDR3 sequence is CASSFDMGANTIYF. CDR3 in DNA: TGTGCCAGCAGCTTTGACATGGGGGCAAACACCATATATTTT.

Only one count was recorded for this clone. The genes are TRBV7-9 and TRBJ2-3, with TRBD2 matching over 7 bases. The germline gives CDR1 SEHNR, CDR2 FQNEAQ (reference sequence). The CDR3 runs to 14 residues. The ends lost 3 bases at V and 4 bases at J; junction bases unmatched: 4. As DNA, the CDR3 is TGTGCCAGCAGCTTGCGGGAGAGGGCAGATACGCAGTATTTT. Encoded protein: CASSLRERADTQYF. The full variable domain, its missing parts supplied by reference TRBV7-9 and TRBJ2-3, is DTGVSQNPRHKITKRGQNVTFRCDPISEHNRLYWYRQTLGQGPEFLTYFQNEAQLEKSRLLSDRFSAERPKGSFSTLEIQRTEQGDSAMYLCASSLRERADTQYFGPGTRLTVL.

J is TRBJ1-6 and V is TRBV18; 9 nucleotides match TRBD1. V was clipped by 1 base and J by 7 bases; unmatched bases: 11. The CDR3 is 18 amino acids. CDR1 is KGHSH, CDR2 LQKENI, per germline. The CDR3 protein is CASSPRSGGQGKNSPLHF. The CDR3 nucleotides are TGTGCCAGCTCACCACGTTCGGGGGGACAGGGCAAGAATTCACCCCTCCACTTT.

This clone was counted only a few times. The chain links TRBV9 to TRBJ1-4; possible D gene TRBD1, 5 bases. CDR1 SGDLS and CDR2 YYNGEE come from the germline V gene. Trimming cost V 0 bases and J 8 bases, with 14 bases left between them. The length of the CDR3 is 15 residues. The CDR3 loop is CASSVAGGDREKLFF. The CDR3 bases are TGTGCCAGCAGCGTAGCGGGAGGGGATCGGGAAAAACTGTTTTTT. The whole variable domain, remainder taken from reference TRBV9 and TRBJ1-4, is DSGVTQTPKHLITATGQRVTLRCSPRSGDLSVYWYQQSLDQGLQFLIQYYNGEERAKGNILERFSAQQFPDLHSELNLSSLELGDSALYFCASSVAGGDREKLFFGSGTQLSVL.

The chain combines TRBV29-1 with TRBJ2-5, with D possibly matching TRBD2 (6 bases). The CDR3 is made up of 10 amino acids. V dropped 3 bases and J dropped 7 bases, with 6 bases sitting between them. The germline CDR1 and CDR2 sequences are SQVTM and ANQGSEA. DNA of the CDR3: TGCAGCGTTGATAGCGGGACCCAGTACTTC. Translation: CSVDSGTQYF.